This TCR beta chain was sequenced in a study of OX40 agonist ivuxolimab in advanced cancers. Whole-study findings and limits: Some patients who did not respond also had low normalized T-cell clonal expansion. Blood T cells, both CD4+ and CD8+, expanded clonally by week 6 at 0.1 to 3.0 mg/kg.

Here immunoSEQ multiplex PCR was the method, and the copy in TCRdb shows in-frame clones only, minus some. The sample consists of approximately 82,000 clones, approximately 86% of them appearing once. The ends lost 7 bases at V and 4 bases at J; junction bases unmatched: 4. This CDR3 spans 13 amino acids. Per the germline V gene, CDR1 is MNHNS and CDR2 is SASEGT. Points on this clone: Its specificity is unknown.

This specimen was CD4+ or CD8+ T cells sorted from blood, taken in a trial of the OX40 agonist ivuxolimab. V gene TRBV6-1 combines with J gene TRBJ2-1; 7 bases are shared with TRBD1. The TCR originated in an adult with an advanced solid tumor such as melanoma, head and neck, liver or kidney cancer. CDR3 DNA sequence: TGTGCCAGCAAAACAGGGGATTACAATGAGCAGTTCTTC. Translating gives CASKTGDYNEQFF.